The source of this T cell receptor beta chain is a study of shared clonotypes between healthy human individuals. A word on this clone: The target antigen is unknown.

Whole-study findings and limits: Measured sharing among donors was expected to vary with sequencing depth.

Authors' processing steps: For the immunoSEQ data, sequences were junction-only without quality scores, so filtering differed. The method was immunoSEQ multiplex PCR; TCRdb's version includes in-frame clones alone and lacks a portion of them. That table is the source of V, J and clone size, and D and trimming were worked out from the DNA. The repertoire holds some 2,500,000 clones, with approximately 93% as singletons. The length of the CDR3 is 17 residues. Trimming at V came to 5 bases and at J to 1 base, leaving 9 bases not matched to a gene. Germline V gene data show CDR1 as SGHTA and CDR2 as FQGNSA.

The sequence was collected from a young man in good health. Some clones in this sample may be carry-over from other donors' samples. The sequenced material came from naive CD4+ T cells from PBMCs. Noted subset: CD45RA+ positively selected. V gene TRBV7-2 combines with J gene TRBJ2-3; 10 bases line up with TRBD2. CDR3 residues: CASSPPTGTSGTDTQYF. DNA of the CDR3: TGTGCCAGCAGCCCGCCAACCGGGACTAGCGGCACAGATACGCAGTATTTT.